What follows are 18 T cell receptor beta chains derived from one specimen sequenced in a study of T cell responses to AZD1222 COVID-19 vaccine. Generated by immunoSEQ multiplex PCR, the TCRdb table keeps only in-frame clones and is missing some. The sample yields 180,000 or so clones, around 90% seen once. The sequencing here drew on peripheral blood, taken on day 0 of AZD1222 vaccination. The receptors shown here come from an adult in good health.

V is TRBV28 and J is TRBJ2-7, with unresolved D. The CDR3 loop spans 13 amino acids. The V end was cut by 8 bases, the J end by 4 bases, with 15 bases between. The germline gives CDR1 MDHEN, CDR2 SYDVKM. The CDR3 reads CASGPPQPYEQYF. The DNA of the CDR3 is TGTGCCAGCGGTCCACCCCAGCCTTACGAGCAGTACTTC.

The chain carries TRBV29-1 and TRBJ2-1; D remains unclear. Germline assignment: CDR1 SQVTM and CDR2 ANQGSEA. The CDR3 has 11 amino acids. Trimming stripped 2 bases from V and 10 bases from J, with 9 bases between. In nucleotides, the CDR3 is TGCAGCGTTGAAAGGTGGGCGGAGCAGTTCTTC. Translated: CSVERWAEQFF.

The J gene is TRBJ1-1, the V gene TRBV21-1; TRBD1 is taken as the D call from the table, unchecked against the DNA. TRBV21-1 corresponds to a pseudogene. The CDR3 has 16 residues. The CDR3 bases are TGTGCCAGCAGCAAAGCCCTGAAGGACAGGAACACTGAAGCTTTCTTT. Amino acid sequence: CASSKALKDRNTEAFF.

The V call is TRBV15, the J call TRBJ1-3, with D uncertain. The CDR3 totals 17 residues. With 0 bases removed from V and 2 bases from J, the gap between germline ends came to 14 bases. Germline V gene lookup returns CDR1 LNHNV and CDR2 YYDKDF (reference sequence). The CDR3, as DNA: TGTGCCACCAGCAGAGATCTCCCCTCCCAGGCTGGAAACACCATATATTTT. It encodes CATSRDLPSQAGNTIYF.

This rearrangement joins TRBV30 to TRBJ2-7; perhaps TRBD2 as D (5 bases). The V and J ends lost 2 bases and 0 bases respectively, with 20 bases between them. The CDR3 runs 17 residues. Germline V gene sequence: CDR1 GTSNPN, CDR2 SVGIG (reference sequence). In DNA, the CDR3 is TGTGCCTGGAGTACTCGAGGGAGCGGTACCCACTCCTACGAGCAGTACTTC. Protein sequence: CAWSTRGSGTHSYEQYF.

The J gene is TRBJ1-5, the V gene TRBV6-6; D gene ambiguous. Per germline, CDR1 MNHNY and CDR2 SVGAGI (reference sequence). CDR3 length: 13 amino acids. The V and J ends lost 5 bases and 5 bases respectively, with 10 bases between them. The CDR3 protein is CASSTGIHQPQHF. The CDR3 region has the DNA TGTGCCAGCAGTACTGGGATTCATCAGCCCCAGCATTTT.

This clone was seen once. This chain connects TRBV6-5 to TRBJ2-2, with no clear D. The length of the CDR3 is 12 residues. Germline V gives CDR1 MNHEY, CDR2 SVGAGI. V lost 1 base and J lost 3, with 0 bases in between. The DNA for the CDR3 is TGTGCCAGCAGTTACTACACCGGGGAGCTGTTTTTT. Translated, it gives CASSYYTGELFF.

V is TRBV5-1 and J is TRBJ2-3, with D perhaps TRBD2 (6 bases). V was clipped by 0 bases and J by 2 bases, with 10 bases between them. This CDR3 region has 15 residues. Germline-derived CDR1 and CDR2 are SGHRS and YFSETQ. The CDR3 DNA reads TGCGCCAGCAGCTTGGAAGGGAGGCACACAGATACGCAGTATTTT. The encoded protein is CASSLEGRHTDTQYF.

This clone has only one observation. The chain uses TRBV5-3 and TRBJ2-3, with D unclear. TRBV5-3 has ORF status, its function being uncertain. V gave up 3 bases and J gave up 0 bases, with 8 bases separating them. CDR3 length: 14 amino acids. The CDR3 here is CARSWAPSTDTQYF. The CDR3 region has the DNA TGTGCCAGAAGCTGGGCCCCAAGCACAGATACGCAGTATTTT.

CDR3 loop: CASSPFAGSTYNEQFF. CDR3 nucleotide sequence: TGTGCCAGCAGCCCCTTCGCGGGGTCCACCTACAATGAGCAGTTCTTC. The chain recombines TRBV14 with TRBJ2-1; TRBD2 might be the D (6 bases). The CDR3 is 16 amino acids. The germline V gene has CDR1 SGHDN and CDR2 FVKESK. Trimming took 4 bases from V and 2 from J, leaving 15 bases between them. The entire variable domain, with the rest obtained from reference TRBV14 and TRBJ2-1, is as follows: EAGVTQFPSHSVIEKGQTVTLRCDPISGHDNLYWYRRVMGKEIKFLLHFVKESKQDESGMPNNRFLAERTGGTYSTLKVQPAELEDSGVYFCASSPFAGSTYNEQFFGPGTRLTVL.

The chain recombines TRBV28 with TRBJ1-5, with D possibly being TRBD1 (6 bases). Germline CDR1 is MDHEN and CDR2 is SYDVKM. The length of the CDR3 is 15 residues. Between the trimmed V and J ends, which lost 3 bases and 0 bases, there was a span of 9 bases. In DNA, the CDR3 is TGTGCCAGCAGTTTTGGGACATATAGCAATCAGCCCCAGCATTTT. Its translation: CASSFGTYSNQPQHF.

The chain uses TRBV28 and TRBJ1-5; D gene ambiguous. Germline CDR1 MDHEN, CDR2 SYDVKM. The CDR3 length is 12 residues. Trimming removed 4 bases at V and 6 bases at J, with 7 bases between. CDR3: CASSSGPQPQHF. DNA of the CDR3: TGTGCCAGCAGTTCCGGGCCTCAGCCCCAGCATTTT.

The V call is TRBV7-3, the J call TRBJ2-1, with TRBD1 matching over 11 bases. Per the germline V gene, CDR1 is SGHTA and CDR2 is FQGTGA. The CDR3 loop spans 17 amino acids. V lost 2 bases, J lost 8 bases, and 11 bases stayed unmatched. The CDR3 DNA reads TGTGCCAGCAGCTTATTTCCCGGACAGGGGGCATTCGATGAGCAGTTCTTC. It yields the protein CASSLFPGQGAFDEQFF.

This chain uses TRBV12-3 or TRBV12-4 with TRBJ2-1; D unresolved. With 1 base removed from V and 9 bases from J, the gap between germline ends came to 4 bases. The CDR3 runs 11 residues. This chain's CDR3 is CASSLGSEQFF. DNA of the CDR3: TGTGCCAGCAGTTTAGGAAGTGAGCAGTTCTTC.

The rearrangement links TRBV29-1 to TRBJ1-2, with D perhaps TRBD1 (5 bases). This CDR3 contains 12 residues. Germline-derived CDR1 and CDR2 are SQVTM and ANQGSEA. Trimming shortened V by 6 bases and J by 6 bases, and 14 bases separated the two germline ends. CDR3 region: CSVVGGDNGYTF. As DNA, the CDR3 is TGCAGCGTCGTTGGGGGGGATAATGGCTACACCTTC.

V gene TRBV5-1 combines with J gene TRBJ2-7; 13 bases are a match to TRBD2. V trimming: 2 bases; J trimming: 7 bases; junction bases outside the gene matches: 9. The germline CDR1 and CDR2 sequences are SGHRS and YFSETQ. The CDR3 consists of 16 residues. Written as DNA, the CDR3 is TGCGCCAGCAGCTTAACCGGGACTAGCGGGACTGGGGAGCAGTACTTC. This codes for CASSLTGTSGTGEQYF.

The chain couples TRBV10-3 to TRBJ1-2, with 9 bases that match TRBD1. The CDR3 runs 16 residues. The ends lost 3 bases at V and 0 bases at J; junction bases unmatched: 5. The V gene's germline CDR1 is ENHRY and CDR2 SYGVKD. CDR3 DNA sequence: TGTGCCATCAGTGACTTGACAGGGGGAGCTAACTATGGCTACACCTTC. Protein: CAISDLTGGANYGYTF.

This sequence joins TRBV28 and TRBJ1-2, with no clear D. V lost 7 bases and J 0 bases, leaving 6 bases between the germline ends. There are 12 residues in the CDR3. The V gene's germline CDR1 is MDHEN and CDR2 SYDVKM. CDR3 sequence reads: CASKSANYGYTF. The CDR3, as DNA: TGTGCCAGCAAATCAGCTAACTATGGCTACACCTTC.